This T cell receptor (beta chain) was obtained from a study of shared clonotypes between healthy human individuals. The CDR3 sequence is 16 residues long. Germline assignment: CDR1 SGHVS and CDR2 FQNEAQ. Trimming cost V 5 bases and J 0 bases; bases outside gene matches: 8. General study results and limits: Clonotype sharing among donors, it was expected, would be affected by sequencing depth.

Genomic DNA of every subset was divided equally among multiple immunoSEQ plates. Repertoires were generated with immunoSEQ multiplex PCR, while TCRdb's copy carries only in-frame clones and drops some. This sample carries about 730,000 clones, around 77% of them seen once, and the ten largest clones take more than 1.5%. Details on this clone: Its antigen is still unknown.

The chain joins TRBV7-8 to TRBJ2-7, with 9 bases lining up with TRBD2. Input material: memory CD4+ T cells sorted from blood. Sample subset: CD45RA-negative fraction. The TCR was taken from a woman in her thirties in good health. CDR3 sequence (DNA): TGTGCCAGCAGCCCCCGGCTTAGCGGGAGCTCCTACGAGCAGTACTTC. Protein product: CASSPRLSGSSYEQYF.